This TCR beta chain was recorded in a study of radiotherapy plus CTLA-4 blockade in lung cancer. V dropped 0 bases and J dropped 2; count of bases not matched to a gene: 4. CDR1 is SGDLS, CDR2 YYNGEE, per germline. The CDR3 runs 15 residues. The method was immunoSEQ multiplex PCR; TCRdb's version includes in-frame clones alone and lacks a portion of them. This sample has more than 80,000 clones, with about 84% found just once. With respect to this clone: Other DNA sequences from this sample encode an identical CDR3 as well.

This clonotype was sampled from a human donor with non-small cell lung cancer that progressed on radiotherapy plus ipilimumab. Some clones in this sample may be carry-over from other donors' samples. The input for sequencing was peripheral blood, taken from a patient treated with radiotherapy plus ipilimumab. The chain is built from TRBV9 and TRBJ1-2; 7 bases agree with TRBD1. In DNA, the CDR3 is TGTGCCAGCAGCGTAGGCGGGACAGCCAACTATGGCTACACCTTC. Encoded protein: CASSVGGTANYGYTF.